This TCR beta chain comes out of a study of early T cells in non-severe SARS-CoV-2 infection. As for the study in general: With bulk RNA from unsorted whole blood as input, sequencing yielded unpaired chains.

Whole-study results and caveats: Reliance on VDJdb matching favored anti-spike CD8 responses; private and CD4 specificities were missed.

This clonotype was observed many times. Its antigen is not known. As part of library construction, unique molecular identifiers were attached to individual cDNA molecules. MiXCR, run by TCRdb on the 5' RACE reads, gives a single entry per CDR3 protein. The sample consists of more than 50,000 distinct CDR3 sequences, roughly 5.3% of them appearing once. This CDR3 region has 15 residues. Germline V lookup: CDR1 MNHEY, CDR2 SMNVEV (reference sequence). Between the trimmed V and J ends, which lost 3 bases and 7 bases, there was a span of 18 bases. The chain recombines TRBV27 with TRBJ1-2, with a possible D match to TRBD1 (5 bases). The source is an adult who was a healthcare worker with PCR-confirmed SARS-CoV-2 infection or an uninfected control (not recorded which). Sequences were obtained from whole blood. Written as DNA, the CDR3 is TGTGCCAGCAGTTTCTTATCAGGTCGGCAGGGTGGCTACACCTTC. Its translation: CASSFLSGRQGGYTF.